Below, 18 T cell receptor beta chains from the same sample are listed, as sequenced in a study of beta chain features in type 1 diabetes. Expressed TCRB transcripts were sequenced, since all the RNA that had been isolated was reverse transcribed. The repertoire was sequenced with immunoSEQ multiplex PCR; TCRdb's copy has only in-frame clones and lacks some. The sample contains fewer than 550,000 clones, around 10% of which appear only once. Specimen: naive CD4+ T cells from blood. The origin of the receptors is a woman in her late teens or twenties in good health.

This clone was found a few times. This CDR3 reads CASSPTSGRLSYEQYF. In DNA form, the CDR3 reads TGTGCCAGCTCCCCCACTAGCGGGAGGCTCTCCTACGAGCAGTACTTC. The chain joins TRBV18 to TRBJ2-7; 12 bases are a match to TRBD2. The CDR3 is 16 amino acids. Germline V CDR1 and CDR2: KGHSH, LQKENI. V trimming: 6 bases; J trimming: 0 bases; junction bases outside the gene matches: 6.

The CDR3 coding sequence is TGTGCCACCAGCAGAGGGGACGGTAGAAATCAGCCCCAGCATTTT. It is translated as CATSRGDGRNQPQHF. The chain couples TRBV15 to TRBJ1-5; maybe TRBD1 (5 bases). The CDR3 covers 15 residues. Between the trimmed V and J ends, which lost 1 base and 4 bases, there was a span of 11 bases. CDR1 is LNHNV and CDR2 is YYDKDF in the germline V gene (reference sequence).

This clone appeared a few times. One end of the junction does not line up with germline, which may come from a read error. The chain joins TRBV2 to TRBJ2-5, with 8 bases lining up with TRBD1. There are 15 residues in the CDR3. Looked up from germline, CDR1 is SNHLY and CDR2 is FYNNEI. The CDR3 DNA is TGTGCCAGCAGTGAAGGAAGACAGGGGCAAGGGACCCAGTACTTC. Amino acids: CASSEGRQGQGTQYF.

The sample holds a few counts of this clone. The chain uses TRBV5-1 and TRBJ2-7, with D possibly being TRBD1 (6 bases). Germline-derived CDR1 and CDR2 are SGHRS and YFSETQ. The CDR3 has 14 residues. V was clipped by 5 bases and J by 6 bases, with 18 bases between them. DNA for the CDR3: TGCGCCAGCAGTCCACTGGCGGCAGGGGTCGAGCAGTACGTC. Amino acids: CASSPLAAGVEQYV.

The rearrangement uses TRBV29-1 and TRBJ2-1; 12 nucleotides align to TRBD2. Germline CDR1 SQVTM, CDR2 ANQGSEA. This CDR3 has 16 amino acids. The trim removed 5 bases at V and 9 bases at J, leaving 14 bases unmatched. CDR3 DNA: TGCAGCGTTAGAGTCCTAGCGGGAGGGCCAGGTAGTGAGCAGTTCTTC. This translates into CSVRVLAGGPGSEQFF.

This clone was observed a handful of times. Other DNA sequences from this sample encode an identical CDR3 as well. J is TRBJ1-1 and V is TRBV18; D not resolved. The CDR3 covers 13 residues. V was shortened by 2 bases and J by 3 bases, with 7 bases between the two germline ends. Germline V gene sequence: CDR1 KGHSH, CDR2 LQKENI. CDR3 region: CASSPVLDTEAFF. The CDR3 nucleotides read TGTGCCAGCTCACCAGTACTCGACACTGAAGCTTTCTTT.

This clone has a handful of counts. CDR3 region: CATSRKFRVGGYTF. The CDR3, as DNA: TGTGCCACCAGCAGAAAATTCAGGGTTGGTGGCTACACCTTC. V gene TRBV15 combines with J gene TRBJ1-2; tentatively, D is TRBD1 (5 bases). CDR1 is LNHNV, CDR2 YYDKDF, per germline (reference sequence). The CDR3 sequence is 14 residues long. Trimming cost V 2 bases and J 7 bases, with 14 bases left between them.

V and J are TRBV30 and TRBJ1-5; TRBD1 matches 9 bases. In germline, CDR1 is GTSNPN, CDR2 SVGIG (reference sequence). J was trimmed by 7 bases and V by 2 bases; bases with no gene match: 3. This CDR3 is built from 13 residues. CDR3 protein: CAWSRTGGQPQHF. CDR3 nucleotide sequence: TGTGCCTGGAGTCGTACAGGGGGCCAGCCCCAGCATTTT.

V usage is TRBV4-2 and J usage is TRBJ1-4, with D perhaps TRBD1 (5 bases). Germline lookup yields CDR1 LGHNA and CDR2 YNFKEQ. The CDR3 is 18 amino acids. The V and J ends lost 3 bases and 2 bases respectively, with 19 bases between them. The CDR3, as DNA: TGTGCCAGCAGCCACCATGACCAGGGACGGAGGACTAATGAAAAACTGTTTTTT. Translating it yields CASSHHDQGRRTNEKLFF.

This clone was observed a handful of times. For the CDR3, the DNA is TGTGCCACCAGCAGATCACAGGGACGGAGGGCCAAAAACATTCAGTACTTC. This codes for CATSRSQGRRAKNIQYF. V is TRBV15 and J is TRBJ2-4, with D tentatively TRBD1 (6 bases). Germline V gene data show CDR1 as LNHNV and CDR2 as YYDKDF (reference sequence). Deletions cut 2 bases from V and 1 base from J, with 15 bases between. This CDR3 has 17 amino acids.

This clone was seen repeatedly, ten times or more. This sequence joins TRBV9 and TRBJ2-1; D ambiguous. CDR1 SGDLS and CDR2 YYNGEE come from the germline V gene. Trimming pared 0 bases from V and 0 bases from J, leaving 7 bases between. This CDR3 has 15 amino acids. The CDR3 bases are TGTGCCAGCAGCGTAGCAACAGCCTCCTACAATGAGCAGTTCTTC. It specifies CASSVATASYNEQFF.

J is TRBJ2-2 and V is TRBV15; either TRBD1 or TRBD2 may supply D (5 bases each). The CDR3 is 14 amino acids. Trimming pared 1 base from V and 6 bases from J, leaving 9 bases between. Germline CDR1 is LNHNV and CDR2 is YYDKDF (reference sequence). In DNA form, the CDR3 reads TGTGCCACCAGCAGAGTGGGGGAAGCCGGGGAGCTGTTTTTT. Residues: CATSRVGEAGELFF. The whole variable domain, filled in from reference TRBV15 and TRBJ2-2, reads DAMVIQNPRYQVTQFGKPVTLSCSQTLNHNVMYWYQQKSSQAPKLLFHYYDKDFNNEADTPDNFQSRRPNTSFCFLDIRSPGLGDTAMYLCATSRVGEAGELFFGEGSRLTVL.

This clone has just a few counts. The gene calls are TRBV7-2 and TRBJ2-3; TRBD1 aligns across 9 bases. The germline CDR1 and CDR2 sequences are SGHTA and FQGNSA. This CDR3 spans 14 amino acids. J lost 2 bases, V lost 6 bases, and 3 bases had no gene match. CDR3 nucleotides: TGTGCCAGCAGGGACAGGGGCTACACAGATACGCAGTATTTT. It specifies CASRDRGYTDTQYF. Full variable domain (rest looked up from reference TRBV7-2 and TRBJ2-3): GAGVSQSPSNKVTEKGKDVELRCDPISGHTALYWYRQSLGQGLEFLIYFQGNSAPDKSGLPSDRFSAERTGGSVSTLTIQRTQQEDSAVYLCASRDRGYTDTQYFGPGTRLTVL.

This clone was found a few times. The chain has TRBV5-4 and TRBJ2-3; D gene ambiguous. Germline lookup yields CDR1 SGHNT and CDR2 YYREEE (reference sequence). Trimming stripped 3 bases from V and 0 bases from J, with 14 bases between. The length of the CDR3 is 16 residues. In DNA form, the CDR3 reads TGTGCCAGCAGCTCCAGCTACCTCGGAAGCACAGATACGCAGTATTTT. This codes for CASSSSYLGSTDTQYF.

This clone was picked up a small number of times. The chain links TRBV29-1 to TRBJ2-7, with D uncertain. The V and J ends lost 0 bases and 3 bases respectively, with 3 bases between them. This CDR3 has 11 amino acids. Germline V CDR1 and CDR2: SQVTM, ANQGSEA. CDR3 nucleotides: TGCAGCGTTGAAGACAGCTACGAGCAGTACTTC. Translated, it gives CSVEDSYEQYF.

V gene TRBV30 combines with J gene TRBJ1-3; D may be TRBD1 (6 bases). CDR1 and CDR2 (germline): GTSNPN, SVGIG (reference sequence). CDR3 size: 16 residues. Between the trimmed V and J ends, which lost 2 bases and 0 bases, there was a span of 14 bases. CDR3 protein: CAWSPRTASSGNTIYF. In nucleotides, the CDR3 is TGTGCCTGGAGTCCCCGGACAGCAAGCTCTGGAAACACCATATATTTT.

This clone was picked up a small number of times. The chain uses TRBV18 and TRBJ2-7; 7 bases fit TRBD1. There are 14 residues in the CDR3. Germline loops: CDR1 KGHSH, CDR2 LQKENI. V lost 6 bases to trimming and J lost 1 base; unmatched junction nucleotides: 6. The CDR3 loop is CASSFGTDSYEQYV. The DNA of the CDR3 is TGTGCCAGCTCTTTTGGGACAGATTCCTACGAGCAGTACGTC.

This clone was detected only a few times. The rearrangement uses TRBV5-6 and TRBJ1-1; D gene ambiguous. The CDR3 sequence is 13 residues long. V lost 6 bases and J 6 bases, leaving 15 bases between the germline ends. Per germline, CDR1 SGHDT and CDR2 YYEEEE. In nucleotides, the CDR3 is TGTGCCAGCAAGCTCCAGTTTGGTGCTGAAGCTTTCTTT. It codes for CASKLQFGAEAFF.